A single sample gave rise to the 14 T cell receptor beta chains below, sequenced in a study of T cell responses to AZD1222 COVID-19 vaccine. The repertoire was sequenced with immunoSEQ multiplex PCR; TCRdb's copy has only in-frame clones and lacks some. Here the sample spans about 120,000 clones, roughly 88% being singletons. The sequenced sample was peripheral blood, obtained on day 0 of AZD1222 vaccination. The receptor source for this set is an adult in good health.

CDR3 region: CASSLGGQRGEKLFF. CDR3 nucleotides: TGTGCCAGCAGCTTAGGAGGTCAACGCGGTGAAAAACTGTTTTTT. This chain connects TRBV7-2 to TRBJ1-4; no firm D call. This CDR3 has 15 residues. CDR1 is SGHTA, CDR2 FQGNSA, per germline. V was trimmed by 1 base and J by 7 bases, leaving 13 bases between them. The whole variable domain, remainder taken from reference TRBV7-2 and TRBJ1-4, is GAGVSQSPSNKVTEKGKDVELRCDPISGHTALYWYRQSLGQGLEFLIYFQGNSAPDKSGLPSDRFSAERTGGSVSTLTIQRTQQEDSAVYLCASSLGGQRGEKLFFGSGTQLSVL.

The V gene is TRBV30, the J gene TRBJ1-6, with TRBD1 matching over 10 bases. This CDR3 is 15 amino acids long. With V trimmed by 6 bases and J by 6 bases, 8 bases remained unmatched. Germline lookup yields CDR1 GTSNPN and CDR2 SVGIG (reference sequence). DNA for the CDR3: TGTGCCTGCTCAAACGGGGACAGGGGTAATTCACCCCTCCACTTT. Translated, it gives CACSNGDRGNSPLHF.

DNA of the CDR3: TGCGCCAGCAGCTTGGGCGGCGGCTACACCTTC. Its protein product is CASSLGGGYTF. The V gene is TRBV5-1, the J gene TRBJ1-2; D is unresolved. V shed 0 bases and J shed 8 bases, with 5 bases lying between them. Germline V gives CDR1 SGHRS, CDR2 YFSETQ. CDR3 length: 11 amino acids.

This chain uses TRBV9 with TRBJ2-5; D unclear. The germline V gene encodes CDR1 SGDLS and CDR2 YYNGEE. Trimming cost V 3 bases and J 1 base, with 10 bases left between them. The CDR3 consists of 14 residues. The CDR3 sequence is CASSAAALQETQYF. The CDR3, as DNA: TGTGCCAGCAGCGCTGCCGCCCTCCAAGAGACCCAGTACTTC.

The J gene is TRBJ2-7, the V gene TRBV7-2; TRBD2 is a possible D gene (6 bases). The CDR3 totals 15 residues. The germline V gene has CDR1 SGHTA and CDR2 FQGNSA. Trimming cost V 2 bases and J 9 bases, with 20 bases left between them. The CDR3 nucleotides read TGTGCCAGCAGCTTAATAACAGCCAACGCGGGGACGCAGTACTTC. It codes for CASSLITANAGTQYF.

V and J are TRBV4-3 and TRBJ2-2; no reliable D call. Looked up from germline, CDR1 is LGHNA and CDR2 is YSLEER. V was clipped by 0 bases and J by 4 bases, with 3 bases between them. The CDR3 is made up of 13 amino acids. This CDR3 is CASSQDGTGELFF. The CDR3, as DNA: TGCGCCAGCAGCCAAGATGGCACCGGGGAGCTGTTTTTT.

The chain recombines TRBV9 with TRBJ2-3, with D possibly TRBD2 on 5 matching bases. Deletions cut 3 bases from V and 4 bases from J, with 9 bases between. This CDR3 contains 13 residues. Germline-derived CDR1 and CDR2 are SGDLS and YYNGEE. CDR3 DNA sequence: TGTGCCAGCAGCGAACTAGTGCCAGATACGCAGTATTTT. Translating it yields CASSELVPDTQYF.

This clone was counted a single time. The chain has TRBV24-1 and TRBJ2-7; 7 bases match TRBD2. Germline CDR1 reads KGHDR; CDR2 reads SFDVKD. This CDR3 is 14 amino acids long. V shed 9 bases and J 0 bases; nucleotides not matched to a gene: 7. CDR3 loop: CATQGGGTSYEQYF. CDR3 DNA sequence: TGTGCCACCCAAGGCGGGGGTACCTCCTACGAGCAGTACTTC.

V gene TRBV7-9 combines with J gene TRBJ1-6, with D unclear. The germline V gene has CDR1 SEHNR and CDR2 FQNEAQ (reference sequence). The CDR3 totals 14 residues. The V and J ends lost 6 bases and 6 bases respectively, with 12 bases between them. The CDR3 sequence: CASSPPGFNSPLHF. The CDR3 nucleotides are TGTGCCAGCAGTCCCCCGGGCTTTAATTCACCCCTCCACTTT.

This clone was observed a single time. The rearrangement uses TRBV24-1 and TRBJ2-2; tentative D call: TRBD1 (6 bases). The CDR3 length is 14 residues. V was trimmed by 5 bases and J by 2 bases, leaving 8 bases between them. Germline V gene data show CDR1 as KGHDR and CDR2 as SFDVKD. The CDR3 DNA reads TGTGCCACCAGTGGGACAGATAACACCGGGGAGCTGTTTTTT. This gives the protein CATSGTDNTGELFF.

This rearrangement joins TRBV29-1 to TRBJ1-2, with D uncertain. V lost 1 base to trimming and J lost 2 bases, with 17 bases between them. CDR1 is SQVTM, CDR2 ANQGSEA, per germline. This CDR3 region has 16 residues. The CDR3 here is CSVEGPQRSQNYGYTF. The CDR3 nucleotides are TGCAGCGTTGAAGGCCCCCAACGGTCGCAGAACTATGGCTACACCTTC.

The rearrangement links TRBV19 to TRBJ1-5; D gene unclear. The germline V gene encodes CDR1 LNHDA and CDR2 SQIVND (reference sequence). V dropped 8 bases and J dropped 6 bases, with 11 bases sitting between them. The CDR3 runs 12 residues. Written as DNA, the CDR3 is TGTGCCAGTTCTACTGCCTTTCAGCCCCAGCATTTT. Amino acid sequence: CASSTAFQPQHF.

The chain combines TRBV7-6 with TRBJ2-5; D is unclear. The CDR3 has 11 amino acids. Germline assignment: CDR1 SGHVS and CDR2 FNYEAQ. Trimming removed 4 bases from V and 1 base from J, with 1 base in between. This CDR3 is CASSSQETQYF. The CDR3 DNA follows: TGTGCCAGCAGCTCCCAAGAGACCCAGTACTTC. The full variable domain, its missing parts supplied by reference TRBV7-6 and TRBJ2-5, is GAGVSQSPRYKVTKRGQDVALRCDPISGHVSLYWYRQALGQGPEFLTYFNYEAQQDKSGLPNDRFSAERPEGSISTLTIQRTEQRDSAMYRCASSSQETQYFGPGTRLLVL.

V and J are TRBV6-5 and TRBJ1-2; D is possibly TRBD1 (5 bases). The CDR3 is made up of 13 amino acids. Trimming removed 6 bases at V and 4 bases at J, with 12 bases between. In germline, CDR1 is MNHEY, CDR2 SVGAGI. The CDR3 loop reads CASRKDRSYGYTF. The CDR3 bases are TGTGCCAGCAGGAAAGACAGAAGCTATGGCTACACCTTC.